This entry lists 27 T cell receptor beta chains sequenced from one sample in a study of tumor-infiltrating lymphocytes in localized non-small cell lung cancer. Clones were sequenced by immunoSEQ multiplex PCR, and TCRdb holds only the in-frame ones, with some missing. The table lists about 8,900 clones, around 62% of them singletons, with 9.4% in the top ten. Specimen: uninvolved lung tissue not adjacent to the tumor. Every receptor here comes from a human donor with non-small cell lung cancer.

This clone ranks as medium-sized. The chain combines TRBV5-1 with TRBJ1-1; perhaps TRBD1 as D (5 bases). Trimming took 3 bases from V and 3 from J, leaving 12 bases between them. Looked up from germline, CDR1 is SGHRS and CDR2 is YFSETQ. This CDR3 region has 14 residues. The CDR3 region has the DNA TGCGCCAGCAGCTCCACAGGTCGGGACACTGAAGCTTTCTTT. The encoded protein is CASSSTGRDTEAFF.

This clone is labeled large. The chain employs TRBV4-3 and TRBJ2-7; D is unclear. This CDR3 region has 14 residues. The V gene's germline CDR1 is LGHNA and CDR2 YSLEER. V lost 0 bases, J lost 7 bases, and 13 bases lay in between. The CDR3 loop reads CASSQELAPREQYF. For the CDR3, the DNA is TGCGCCAGCAGCCAAGAGCTGGCCCCGCGGGAGCAGTACTTC.

In this sample, this clone turned up a few times. The chain joins TRBV25-1 to TRBJ2-5; no firm D call. V lost 6 bases to trimming and J lost 1 base, with 9 bases between them. The length of the CDR3 is 13 residues. CDR1 is MGHDK and CDR2 is SYGVNS in the germline V gene. CDR3 loop: CASSSIIQETQYF. The CDR3, as DNA: TGTGCCAGCAGCTCAATAATCCAAGAGACCCAGTACTTC.

V gene TRBV4-1 combines with J gene TRBJ1-2, with TRBD1 matching over 8 bases. Germline assignment: CDR1 MGHRA and CDR2 YSYEKL. V lost 3 bases and J lost 4; bases outside the gene matches: 10. The CDR3 consists of 16 residues. The CDR3 coding sequence is TGCGCCAGCAGCCAGGAAGGACAGGGAGTAGGCTATGGCTACACCTTC. Amino acid sequence: CASSQEGQGVGYGYTF.

The count of this clone is one. CDR3: CASSPYIGPQETQYF. The CDR3 DNA reads TGTGCCAGCAGCCCATATATCGGACCTCAAGAGACCCAGTACTTC. The chain employs TRBV7-2 and TRBJ2-5; no clear D gene. Deletions cut 5 bases from V and 2 bases from J, with 15 bases between. The germline V gene has CDR1 SGHTA and CDR2 FQGNSA. The CDR3 sequence is 15 residues long.

The chain carries TRBV9 and TRBJ2-7; D tentatively fits TRBD1 or TRBD2 (5 bases each). The CDR3 runs to 13 residues. Germline CDR1 SGDLS, CDR2 YYNGEE. V was clipped by 0 bases and J by 4 bases, with 8 bases between them. The CDR3, as DNA: TGTGCCAGCAGCGTAGCTGAGGGGTACGAGCAGTACTTC. Its protein is CASSVAEGYEQYF.

The V gene is TRBV4-3, the J gene TRBJ2-7, with 9 bases lining up with TRBD1. The V gene's germline CDR1 is LGHNA and CDR2 YSLEER. V was pared by 2 bases and J by 2 bases, with 7 bases of the junction left unmatched. CDR3 length: 16 residues. This CDR3 reads CASSQTTGGRTYEQYF. The CDR3 nucleotides are TGCGCCAGCAGCCAAACTACAGGGGGCCGTACCTACGAGCAGTACTTC.

The V and J genes are TRBV5-1 and TRBJ2-5; TRBD2 matches at 7 bases. Germline loops: CDR1 SGHRS, CDR2 YFSETQ. CDR3 length: 14 residues. The V segment lost 5 bases and the J segment 5 bases; nucleotides outside the gene matches: 9. CDR3 loop: CASSGGGVEETQYF. The CDR3 DNA reads as TGCGCCAGCAGTGGGGGGGGAGTCGAGGAGACCCAGTACTTC.

The chain uses TRBV7-2 and TRBJ1-4; TRBD1 matches at 8 bases. After removal of 0 bases from V and 7 bases from J, the junction contained 4 bases not matched to a gene. The CDR3 has 15 residues. Germline-derived CDR1 and CDR2 are SGHTA and FQGNSA. The DNA of the CDR3 is TGTGCCAGCAGCTTAGCGCAGGGGGCGGGTGAAAAACTGTTTTTT. Its translation: CASSLAQGAGEKLFF. The full variable domain, in which reference TRBV7-2 and TRBJ1-4 provide the parts outside the CDR3, is GAGVSQSPSNKVTEKGKDVELRCDPISGHTALYWYRQSLGQGLEFLIYFQGNSAPDKSGLPSDRFSAERTGGSVSTLTIQRTQQEDSAVYLCASSLAQGAGEKLFFGSGTQLSVL.

DNA of the CDR3: TGTGCCAGCAGCCTTGGCGGGACAGGGGGCAATGAGCAGTTCTTC. This sequence encodes CASSLGGTGGNEQFF. This rearrangement joins TRBV6-5 to TRBJ2-1, with 11 bases identical to TRBD1. Looked up from germline, CDR1 is MNHEY and CDR2 is SVGAGI. This CDR3 is 15 amino acids long. After removal of 6 bases from V and 6 bases from J, the junction contained 7 bases not matched to a gene.

The rearrangement links TRBV29-1 to TRBJ1-3; the match to TRBD1 covers 7 bases. Germline CDR1 reads SQVTM; CDR2 reads ANQGSEA. The CDR3 totals 12 residues. V lost 7 bases and J lost 8; bases outside the gene matches: 8. The CDR3 region has the DNA TGCAGCGGCGGAGGGGGCCGGGACACCATATATTTT. Its translation is CSGGGGRDTIYF.

The chain carries TRBV5-4 and TRBJ2-5; D unclear. This CDR3 has 14 amino acids. Germline lookup yields CDR1 SGHNT and CDR2 YYREEE (reference sequence). Trimming removed 4 bases at V and 5 bases at J, with 15 bases between. CDR3 coding DNA: TGTGCCAGCAGCCAAAGAGTGTCCCGGGAGACCCAGTACTTC. Protein: CASSQRVSRETQYF.

This clone was counted between two and nine times. The chain uses TRBV10-3 and TRBJ2-2; D gene uncertain. V gave up 3 bases and J gave up 2 bases, with 4 bases separating them. The CDR3 is 13 residues long. The germline V gene has CDR1 ENHRY and CDR2 SYGVKD. The CDR3 DNA reads TGTGCCATCAGTGACCACAACACCGGGGAGCTGTTTTTT. This sequence encodes CAISDHNTGELFF.

The CDR3 loop reads CASSAPTSGRETQYF. CDR3 in DNA: TGTGCCAGCAGCGCACCGACTAGCGGGAGAGAGACCCAGTACTTC. The V gene is TRBV5-4, the J gene TRBJ2-5; TRBD2 agrees at 12 bases. The junction had 5 bases not matched to a gene; V was cut back by 4 bases and J by 4 bases. The CDR3 is made up of 15 amino acids. Germline-derived CDR1 and CDR2 are SGHNT and YYREEE (reference sequence). The full variable domain, completed using reference TRBV5-4 and TRBJ2-5, is ETGVTQSPTHLIKTRGQQVTLRCSSQSGHNTVSWYQQALGQGPQFIFQYYREEENGRGNFPPRFSGLQFPNYSSELNVNALELDDSALYLCASSAPTSGRETQYFGPGTRLLVL.

This clone has just a few counts. For the CDR3, the DNA is TGTGCCAGCAGCTTAGGTCCTAGCGGGAGAGCAGATACGCAGTATTTT. It yields the protein CASSLGPSGRADTQYF. The chain employs TRBV7-2 and TRBJ2-3; 10 bases map to TRBD2. Germline values: CDR1 SGHTA, CDR2 FQGNSA. J was trimmed by 4 bases and V by 1 base; bases with no gene match: 5. The CDR3 runs to 16 residues.

The V and J genes are TRBV11-3 and TRBJ2-5; the D call may be TRBD1 or TRBD2 (6 bases each). V was shortened by 5 bases and J by 4 bases, with 20 bases between the two germline ends. This CDR3 is built from 16 residues. Germline V gene data show CDR1 as SGHNT and CDR2 as YENEEA. The CDR3 region is CASSARRGGAGETQYF. The CDR3, as DNA: TGTGCCAGCAGCGCCCGAAGAGGGGGAGCGGGAGAGACCCAGTACTTC.

The chain has TRBV28 and TRBJ1-5, with D maybe TRBD1 (6 bases). Germline CDR1 reads MDHEN; CDR2 reads SYDVKM. The CDR3 runs to 15 residues. Trimming left V 6 bases short and J 2 bases short, with 14 bases between. In DNA, the CDR3 is TGTGCCAGCAGCCCTCGGGGGCTTGGCAATCAGCCCCAGCATTTT. Translating it yields CASSPRGLGNQPQHF.

This clone has more than one count but fewer than ten. This rearrangement joins TRBV20-1 to TRBJ2-5, with D possibly TRBD2 on 6 matching bases. V shed 8 bases and J shed 5 bases, with 12 bases lying between them. Germline CDR1 DFQATT, CDR2 SNEGSKA (reference sequence). CDR3 length: 11 amino acids. CDR3 loop: CSSTRGETQYF. CDR3 in DNA: TGCAGTTCGACTAGGGGCGAGACCCAGTACTTC.

V is TRBV4-1 and J is TRBJ1-5, with 7 bases fitting TRBD1. V lost 5 bases to trimming and J lost 4 bases; unmatched junction nucleotides: 8. This CDR3 contains 15 residues. CDR1 MGHRA and CDR2 YSYEKL come from the germline V gene. The CDR3 loop is CASSAHRDRNQPQHF. Here the CDR3 DNA reads TGCGCCAGCAGCGCACACCGGGACAGAAATCAGCCCCAGCATTTT.

This chain connects TRBV7-2 to TRBJ2-7; 8 bases match TRBD2. Germline CDR1 and CDR2: SGHTA and FQGNSA. The CDR3 extends over 12 amino acids. Trimming at V came to 3 bases and at J to 6 bases, leaving 1 base not matched to a gene. The CDR3 loop is CASSFTSGEQYF. The CDR3 DNA reads TGTGCCAGCAGCTTTACTAGCGGCGAGCAGTACTTC.

This clone turned up a few times. The J gene is TRBJ1-4, the V gene TRBV7-6, with TRBD1 matching 7 bases. With 3 bases clipped from V and 8 bases from J, the junction kept 9 bases outside the gene matches. This CDR3 spans 15 amino acids. Germline V gene sequence: CDR1 SGHVS, CDR2 FNYEAQ. The CDR3 region has the DNA TGTGCCAGCAGCTTGAGCCCACAGGGGCAGGAAAAACTGTTTTTT. Translated: CASSLSPQGQEKLFF.

The chain recombines TRBV11-2 with TRBJ2-2; D is undetermined. From germline, CDR1 is SGHAT and CDR2 FQNNGV. Trimming left V 4 bases short and J 9 bases short, with 9 bases between. The CDR3 contains 12 residues. CDR3 DNA sequence: TGTGCCAGCAGCTCCCCTCCGAGGGAGCTGTTTTTT. As protein: CASSSPPRELFF.

This CDR3 is CASSPGGPGHNEQFF. DNA of the CDR3: TGTGCCAGCAGCCCTGGGGGGCCGGGTCACAATGAGCAGTTCTTC. The J gene is TRBJ2-1, the V gene TRBV7-2; D tentatively reads TRBD1 or TRBD2 (6 bases each). The ends were cut back, 5 bases at V and 5 bases at J, with 16 bases in the middle. The CDR3 runs to 15 residues. Germline V gives CDR1 SGHTA, CDR2 FQGNSA.

The chain uses TRBV5-4 and TRBJ1-2; D uncertain. CDR1 is SGHNT, CDR2 YYREEE, per germline (reference sequence). The ends were cut back, 0 bases at V and 6 bases at J, with 3 bases in the middle. The CDR3 runs to 11 residues. This CDR3 reads CASSLGHGYTF. In DNA form, the CDR3 reads TGTGCCAGCAGCTTGGGGCATGGCTACACCTTC.

V usage is TRBV28 and J usage is TRBJ2-1; a weak D match, TRBD2 (5 bases). Per germline, CDR1 MDHEN and CDR2 SYDVKM. The CDR3 totals 14 residues. V lost 4 bases and J 6 bases, leaving 13 bases between the germline ends. CDR3 residues: CASSSSGMVNEQFF. Here the CDR3 DNA reads TGTGCCAGCAGTTCTTCCGGGATGGTCAATGAGCAGTTCTTC.

This clone appeared a few times. The chain links TRBV30 to TRBJ2-7; D is undetermined. The germline V gene has CDR1 GTSNPN and CDR2 SVGIG (reference sequence). The CDR3 extends over 12 amino acids. V lost 1 base, J lost 7 bases, and 11 bases lay in between. The DNA for the CDR3 is TGTGCCTGGAGTGAAGACGGTAAGGAGCAGTACTTC. This translates into CAWSEDGKEQYF.

In this sample, this clone turned up once. The V call is TRBV5-1, the J call TRBJ2-3, with no clear D. Germline V lookup: CDR1 SGHRS, CDR2 YFSETQ. V was clipped by 3 bases and J by 1 base, with 15 bases between them. This CDR3 region has 16 residues. DNA of the CDR3: TGCGCCAGCAGCTCTAGGGCCCGCGCCGGCACAGATACGCAGTATTTT. Protein: CASSSRARAGTDTQYF.